The T cell receptor (beta chain) described here comes from a study of blood T cell repertoires in COVID-19. Study information: PBMCs, B-cell-depleted T cells, or T cells provided the cDNA or gDNA that made up the material.

It was during active infection that Seattle patients were enrolled and then longitudinally followed. In the study's own analysis: The authors estimated nucleated cell counts from reference gene primer amplification. Using immunoSEQ multiplex PCR, the repertoire was profiled, and TCRdb retains in-frame clones only, with some absent. V and J calls and clone size follow that table, whereas D and trimming were derived from the DNA. This table has about 120,000 clones, around 81% appearing once. V gave up 4 bases and J gave up 6 bases; unmatched junction bases: 6. Germline V gene lookup returns CDR1 SGHTA and CDR2 FQGTGA. CDR3 size: 15 residues.

What was sequenced was peripheral blood. This clonotype was sampled from a man aged 25 to 40 with COVID-19, enrolled during active disease. This rearrangement joins TRBV7-3 to TRBJ2-1, with 10 bases identical to TRBD2. The CDR3 DNA reads as TGTGCCAGCAGCTACAGCGGGGGGGCTGGCAATGAGCAGTTCTTC. This codes for CASSYSGGAGNEQFF.